This is a list of T cell receptor beta chains from one sample in a study of blood T cells in healthy people across ages. TCRdb itself ran the 5' RACE reads through MiXCR, one entry per CDR3 protein. Among approximately 940,000 distinct CDR3 sequences listed, roughly 52% were seen once. The sample consisted of blood. The origin of the receptors is a young man in good health. The CDR3 runs from the conserved cysteine through the conserved F or W. The order of the fields is J gene, clone size, D gene, V gene, CDR3 protein, CDR3 DNA. The D gene is left open where the match is weak. Clone size is shown for a subset of rows, as once, few, many or a class of expanded clone.

j_gene: TRBJ2-7
abundance: NA
d_gene: NA
v_gene: TRBV6-5
CDR3aa: CASSYRWECCEQYF
CDR3nt: TGTGCCAGCAGTTACCGGTGGGAGTGCTGCGAGCAGTACTTC

j_gene: TRBJ2-7
abundance: few
d_gene: NA
v_gene: TRBV7-2
CDR3aa: CASRTYTSYEQYF
CDR3nt: TGTGCCAGCAGGACTTATACAAGCTACGAGCAGTACTTC

j_gene: TRBJ2-7
abundance: NA
d_gene: NA
v_gene: TRBV7-2
CDR3aa: CASSPPGRPSYEQYF
CDR3nt: TGTGCCAGCAGCCCTCCGGGACGGCCCTCCTACGAGCAGTACTTC

j_gene: TRBJ2-3
abundance: few
d_gene: NA
v_gene: TRBV7-3
CDR3aa: CASSPDSSWPDTQYF
CDR3nt: TGTGCCAGCAGCCCTGACAGTTCTTGGCCAGATACGCAGTATTTT

j_gene: TRBJ2-5
abundance: NA
d_gene: NA
v_gene: TRBV7-2
CDR3aa: CASSSLGGAQYF
CDR3nt: TGTGCCAGCAGTTCTCTAGGCGGGGCCCAGTACTTC

j_gene: TRBJ2-3
abundance: NA
d_gene: TRBD2
v_gene: TRBV5-1
CDR3aa: CASSFQTSGGDTQYF
CDR3nt: TGCGCCAGCAGCTTCCAGACTAGCGGGGGGGATACGCAGTATTTT

j_gene: TRBJ2-7
abundance: NA
d_gene: TRBD2
v_gene: TRBV30
CDR3aa: CAWSISGKGLYF
CDR3nt: TGTGCCTGGAGTATAAGCGGGAAAGGTCTGTACTTC

j_gene: TRBJ1-2
abundance: NA
d_gene: NA
v_gene: TRBV27
CDR3aa: CASRTSTYRAGNYGYTF
CDR3nt: TGTGCCAGCAGGACATCCACGTACAGGGCGGGGAACTATGGCTACACCTTC

j_gene: TRBJ2-1
abundance: NA
d_gene: TRBD1
v_gene: TRBV7-9
CDR3aa: CASSPWTGANEQFF
CDR3nt: TGTGCCAGCAGCCCCTGGACAGGGGCGAATGAGCAGTTCTTC

j_gene: TRBJ1-5
abundance: NA
d_gene: NA
v_gene: TRBV2
CDR3aa: CASREMGGQPQHF
CDR3nt: TGTGCCAGCAGAGAGATGGGGGGGCAGCCCCAGCATTTT

j_gene: TRBJ2-5
abundance: NA
d_gene: NA
v_gene: TRBV20-1
CDR3aa: CSARYRAETQYF
CDR3nt: TGCAGTGCTAGATACAGGGCCGAGACCCAGTACTTC

j_gene: TRBJ2-1
abundance: NA
d_gene: NA
v_gene: TRBV15
CDR3aa: CATSYGLPYNEQFF
CDR3nt: TGTGCCACCAGCTACGGACTCCCTTACAATGAGCAGTTCTTC

j_gene: TRBJ2-7
abundance: few
d_gene: NA
v_gene: TRBV28
CDR3aa: CASSALGDLYEQYF
CDR3nt: TGTGCCAGCAGTGCACTAGGCGATCTCTACGAGCAGTACTTC

j_gene: TRBJ2-7
abundance: NA
d_gene: NA
v_gene: TRBV12-3/TRBV12-4
CDR3aa: CASRGGRHEQYF
CDR3nt: TGTGCCAGCAGAGGAGGGCGCCACGAGCAGTACTTC

j_gene: TRBJ2-1
abundance: few
d_gene: NA
v_gene: TRBV12-3/TRBV12-4
CDR3aa: CASSSRGQRSYNEQFF
CDR3nt: TGTGCCAGCAGTTCCCGAGGGCAGCGCTCCTACAATGAGCAGTTCTTC

j_gene: TRBJ2-1
abundance: NA
d_gene: TRBD1
v_gene: TRBV12-3/TRBV12-4
CDR3aa: CASSAGTGTTPGFF
CDR3nt: TGTGCCAGCAGTGCCGGGACAGGGACAACCCCAGGGTTCTTC

j_gene: TRBJ2-3
abundance: NA
d_gene: NA
v_gene: TRBV7-2
CDR3aa: CASSPGAGTDTQYF
CDR3nt: TGTGCCAGCAGCCCTGGAGCGGGCACAGATACGCAGTATTTT

j_gene: TRBJ2-3
abundance: few
d_gene: NA
v_gene: TRBV30
CDR3aa: CAWSVRTGTQYF
CDR3nt: TGTGCCTGGAGTGTAAGAACAGGCACGCAGTATTTT

j_gene: TRBJ2-5
abundance: NA
d_gene: NA
v_gene: TRBV5-1
CDR3aa: CASRFQGLQETQYF
CDR3nt: TGCGCCAGCAGGTTCCAGGGCCTTCAAGAGACCCAGTACTTC

j_gene: TRBJ2-7
abundance: few
d_gene: TRBD2
v_gene: TRBV6-2/TRBV6-3
CDR3aa: CASAGASSYEQYF
CDR3nt: TGTGCCAGTGCGGGAGCCTCCTCTTACGAGCAGTACTTC

j_gene: TRBJ2-1
abundance: few
d_gene: TRBD1
v_gene: TRBV29-1
CDR3aa: CSVRTGGANEQFF
CDR3nt: TGCAGCGTCCGGACAGGGGGGGCCAATGAGCAGTTCTTC

j_gene: TRBJ2-7
abundance: NA
d_gene: TRBD1
v_gene: TRBV11-3
CDR3aa: CASSLMPGQGNEQYF
CDR3nt: TGTGCCAGCAGCTTAATGCCGGGACAGGGAAACGAGCAGTACTTC

j_gene: TRBJ1-1
abundance: NA
d_gene: NA
v_gene: TRBV6-1
CDR3aa: CASSGAVGGNTEAFF
CDR3nt: TGTGCCAGCAGTGGAGCCGTCGGTGGTAACACTGAAGCTTTCTTT